This entry lists 2 T cell receptor beta chains sequenced from one sample in a study of T-cell memory formation after mild COVID-19. TCRdb reprocessed the 5' RACE reads via MiXCR and lists one record per CDR3 protein. Of some 150,000 distinct CDR3 sequences listed, over 15% were seen once; the top ten hold about 2%. The sequenced material came from PBMCs or a T cell subset sorted from them (not recorded which). The receptors were sampled from an adult woman who had mild COVID-19 (a few samples of this study predate the infection). Cell type and time point are not known.

The chain joins TRBV20-1 to TRBJ1-2, with D perhaps TRBD1 (5 bases). V was shortened by 5 bases and J by 4 bases, with 17 bases between the two germline ends. Germline V gives CDR1 DFQATT, CDR2 SNEGSKA (reference sequence). The CDR3 runs 14 residues. CDR3 in DNA: TGCAGTGCTGCCCGGGAGGCGGACATCTATGGCTACACCTTC. This encodes CSAAREADIYGYTF.

This clonotype occurred a few times. The genes are TRBV18 and TRBJ2-7; TRBD1 matches at 8 bases. The CDR3 covers 17 residues. The germline gives CDR1 KGHSH, CDR2 LQKENI. The trim removed 3 bases at V and 1 base at J, leaving 11 bases unmatched. CDR3 loop: CASSPSYPRQGSYEQYF. CDR3 nucleotide sequence: TGTGCCAGCTCACCTTCCTACCCTAGACAGGGGTCCTACGAGCAGTACTTC.